Listed below are T cell receptor beta chains from one sample, sequenced in a study of persistence of HIV-infected CD4 T cells. What these receptors recognize is not known. The repertoire was sequenced with immunoSEQ multiplex PCR; TCRdb's copy has only in-frame clones and lacks some. Among 10,000 to 15,000 clones listed, around 68% were seen once. The starting material was CD4+ T cells sorted from PBMCs after roughly 19-hour stimulation, obtained from a patient who received antiretroviral therapy. The receptors derive from an adult man with HIV who was CMV-seropositive. CDR3s include the opening cysteine and the closing phenylalanine or tryptophan. Fields, in order: clone size, V gene, D gene, J gene, CDR3 protein, CDR3 DNA. D genes are given only for firm matches. Not every row has a clone size; where given, it reads once, few, many or a size class.

size: .; V: TRBV5-1; D: .; J: TRBJ2-5; CDR3: CASSLAGSETQYF; DNA: TGCGCCAGCAGCTTGGCAGGGTCAGAGACCCAGTACTTC
size: .; V: TRBV3-1/TRBV3-2; D: TRBD1; J: TRBJ1-6; CDR3: CASSRGQNNSPLHF; DNA: TGTGCCAGCAGCCGGGGACAGAATAATTCACCCCTCCACTTT
size: .; V: TRBV5-4; D: TRBD2; J: TRBJ2-1; CDR3: CASSLRLAGPDEQFF; DNA: TGTGCCAGCAGCTTGAGACTAGCGGGGCCGGATGAGCAGTTCTTC
size: .; V: TRBV4-2; D: TRBD1; J: TRBJ2-2; CDR3: CASSQGPGTGPNTGELFF; DNA: TGTGCCAGCAGCCAAGGACCTGGGACAGGGCCGAACACCGGGGAGCTGTTTTTT
size: .; V: TRBV12-3/TRBV12-4; D: .; J: TRBJ2-1; CDR3: CASSTSYEQFF; DNA: TGTGCCAGCAGTACTAGTTATGAGCAGTTCTTC
size: once; V: TRBV5-6; D: .; J: TRBJ2-7; CDR3: CASSPGIGAASYEQYF; DNA: TGTGCCAGCAGCCCGGGGATTGGGGCTGCCTCCTACGAGCAGTACTTC
size: .; V: TRBV10-1; D: .; J: TRBJ2-6; CDR3: CASAPGSGANVLTF; DNA: TGCGCCAGCGCCCCAGGTTCTGGGGCCAACGTCCTGACTTTC
size: .; V: TRBV18; D: TRBD1; J: TRBJ1-5; CDR3: CASSPVDRGGQPQHF; DNA: TGTGCCAGCTCACCAGTCGACAGGGGAGGTCAGCCCCAGCATTTT
size: few; V: TRBV12-3/TRBV12-4; D: TRBD1; J: TRBJ2-7; CDR3: CASSRQGREQYF; DNA: TGTGCCAGCAGTCGACAGGGACGCGAGCAGTACTTC
size: few; V: TRBV14; D: .; J: TRBJ2-1; CDR3: CASSQGIPGQPYNEQFF; DNA: TGTGCCAGCAGCCAAGGAATTCCGGGACAACCGTACAATGAGCAGTTCTTC
size: .; V: TRBV10-3; D: .; J: TRBJ2-3; CDR3: CAISDPRATGVSTDTQYF; DNA: TGTGCCATCAGTGACCCTCGGGCAACGGGGGTTAGCACAGATACGCAGTATTTT
size: .; V: TRBV7-8; D: .; J: TRBJ2-5; CDR3: CASNPGGQETQYF; DNA: TGTGCCAGCAACCCCGGGGGCCAAGAGACCCAGTACTTC
size: .; V: TRBV19; D: TRBD2; J: TRBJ2-2; CDR3: CASNRGTIGELFF; DNA: TGTGCCAGTAACAGAGGGACTATCGGGGAGCTGTTTTTT
size: .; V: TRBV7-3; D: .; J: TRBJ2-3; CDR3: CASSLVGGTDTQYF; DNA: TGTGCCAGCAGCTTGGTGGGGGGCACAGATACGCAGTATTTT
size: few; V: TRBV6-1; D: .; J: TRBJ1-4; CDR3: CASSETGSANEKLFF; DNA: TGTGCCAGCAGTGAGACAGGCTCCGCTAATGAAAAACTGTTTTTT
size: .; V: TRBV19; D: .; J: TRBJ1-1; CDR3: CASSPRQKDAFF; DNA: TGTGCCAGTAGTCCCCGACAGAAAGACGCATTCTTT
size: few; V: TRBV12-5; D: .; J: TRBJ2-2; CDR3: CASGLGGNTGELFF; DNA: TGTGCTAGTGGTTTAGGGGGGAACACCGGGGAGCTGTTTTTT